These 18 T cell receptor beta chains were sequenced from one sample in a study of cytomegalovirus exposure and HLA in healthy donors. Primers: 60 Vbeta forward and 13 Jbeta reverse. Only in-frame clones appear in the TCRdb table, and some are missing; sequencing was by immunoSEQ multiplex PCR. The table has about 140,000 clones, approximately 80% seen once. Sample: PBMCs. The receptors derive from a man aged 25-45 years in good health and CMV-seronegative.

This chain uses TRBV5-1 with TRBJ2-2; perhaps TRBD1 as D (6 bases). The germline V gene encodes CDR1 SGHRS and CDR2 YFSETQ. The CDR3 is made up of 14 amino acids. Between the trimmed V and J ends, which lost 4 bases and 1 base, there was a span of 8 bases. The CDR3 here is CASSRGQNTGELFF. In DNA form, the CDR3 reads TGCGCCAGCAGCCGGGGACAGAACACCGGGGAGCTGTTTTTT.

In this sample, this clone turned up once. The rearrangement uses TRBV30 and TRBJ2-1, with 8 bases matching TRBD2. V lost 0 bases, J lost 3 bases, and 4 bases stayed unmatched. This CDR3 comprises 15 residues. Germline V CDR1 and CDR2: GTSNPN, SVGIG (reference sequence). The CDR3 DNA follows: TGTGCCTGGAGTGTACGGGAGGGCCGCTACAATGAGCAGTTCTTC. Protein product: CAWSVREGRYNEQFF.

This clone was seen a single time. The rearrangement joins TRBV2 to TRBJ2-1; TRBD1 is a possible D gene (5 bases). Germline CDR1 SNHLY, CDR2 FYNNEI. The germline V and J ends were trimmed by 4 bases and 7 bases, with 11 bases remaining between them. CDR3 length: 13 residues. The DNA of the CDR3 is TGTGCCAGCAGTGGGGGCAGGGCGAATGAGCAGTTCTTC. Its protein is CASSGGRANEQFF. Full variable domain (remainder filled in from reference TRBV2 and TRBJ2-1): EPEVTQTPSHQVTQMGQEVILRCVPISNHLYFYWYRQILGQKVEFLVSFYNNEISEKSEIFDDQFSVERPDGSNFTLKIRSTKLEDSAMYFCASSGGRANEQFFGPGTRLTVL.

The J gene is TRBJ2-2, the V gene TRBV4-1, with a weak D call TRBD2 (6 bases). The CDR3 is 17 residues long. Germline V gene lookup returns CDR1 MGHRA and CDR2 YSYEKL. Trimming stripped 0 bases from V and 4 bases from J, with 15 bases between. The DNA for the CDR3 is TGCGCCAGCAGCCAAGAAGGAGGCTTCGGGAGCACCGGGGAGCTGTTTTTT. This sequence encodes CASSQEGGFGSTGELFF.

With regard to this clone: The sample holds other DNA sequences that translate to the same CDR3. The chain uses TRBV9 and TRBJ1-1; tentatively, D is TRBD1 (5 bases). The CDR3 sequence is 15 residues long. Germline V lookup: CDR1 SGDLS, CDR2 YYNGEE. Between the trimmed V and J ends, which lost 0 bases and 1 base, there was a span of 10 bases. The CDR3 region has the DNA TGTGCCAGCAGCGTAGACGGACAAGGGAACACTGAAGCTTTCTTT. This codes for CASSVDGQGNTEAFF.

For the CDR3, the DNA is TGTGCCATCAGTGAGTCAGGACTTGGGGCCAACGTCCTGACTTTC. This translates into CAISESGLGANVLTF. The gene calls are TRBV10-3 and TRBJ2-6; TRBD2 is a possible D gene (5 bases). Per germline, CDR1 ENHRY and CDR2 SYGVKD. The V and J ends lost 0 bases and 3 bases respectively, with 6 bases between them. The CDR3 extends over 15 amino acids.

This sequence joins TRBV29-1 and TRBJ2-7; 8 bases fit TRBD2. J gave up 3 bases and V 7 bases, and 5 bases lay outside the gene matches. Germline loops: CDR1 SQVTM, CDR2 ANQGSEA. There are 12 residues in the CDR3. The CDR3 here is CSGGTSVYEQYF. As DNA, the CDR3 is TGCAGCGGCGGGACTAGTGTCTACGAGCAGTACTTC.

The CDR3 DNA sequence: TGTGCCAGCAGCCGGACTACCTCCTACGAGCAGTACTTC. Protein product: CASSRTTSYEQYF. The rearrangement links TRBV5-4 to TRBJ2-7, with a weak D call TRBD2 (6 bases). There are 13 residues in the CDR3. CDR1 is SGHNT, CDR2 YYREEE, per germline (reference sequence). V lost 4 bases and J 0 bases, leaving 8 bases between the germline ends.

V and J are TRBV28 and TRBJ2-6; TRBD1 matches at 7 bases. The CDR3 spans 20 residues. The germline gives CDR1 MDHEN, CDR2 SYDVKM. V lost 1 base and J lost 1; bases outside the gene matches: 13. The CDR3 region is CASSLLGGASSRSGANVLTF. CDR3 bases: TGTGCCAGCAGTTTATTAGGGGGCGCTTCCTCCCGTTCTGGGGCCAACGTCCTGACTTTC. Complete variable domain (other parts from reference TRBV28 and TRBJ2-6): DVKVTQSSRYLVKRTGEKVFLECVQDMDHENMFWYRQDPGLGLRLIYFSYDVKMKEKGDIPEGYSVSREKKERFSLILESASTNQTSMYLCASSLLGGASSRSGANVLTFGAGSRLTVL.

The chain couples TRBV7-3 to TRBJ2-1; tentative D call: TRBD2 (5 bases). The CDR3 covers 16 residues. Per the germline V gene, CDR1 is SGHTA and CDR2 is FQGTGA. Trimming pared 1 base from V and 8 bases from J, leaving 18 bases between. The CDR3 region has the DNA TGTGCCAGCAGCTTAAACCCTAGCCAGGTGAGAGATGAGCAGTTCTTC. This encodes CASSLNPSQVRDEQFF.

CDR3 coding DNA: TGTGCCAGCAGCTCACCATATCGACAGGGGCGAGCTAACTATGGCTACACCTTC. Translating gives CASSSPYRQGRANYGYTF. This sequence joins TRBV11-2 and TRBJ1-2; 8 bases line up with TRBD1. The V segment lost 4 bases and the J segment 0 bases; nucleotides outside the gene matches: 13. CDR1 is SGHAT, CDR2 FQNNGV, per germline. The CDR3 extends over 18 amino acids.

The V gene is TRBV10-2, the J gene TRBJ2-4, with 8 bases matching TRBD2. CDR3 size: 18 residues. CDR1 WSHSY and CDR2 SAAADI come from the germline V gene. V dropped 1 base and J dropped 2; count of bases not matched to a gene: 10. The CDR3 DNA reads TGCGCCAGCAGTGAGTTTTTAGGAGCGGGAGCGTCCAAAAACATTCAGTACTTC. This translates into CASSEFLGAGASKNIQYF.

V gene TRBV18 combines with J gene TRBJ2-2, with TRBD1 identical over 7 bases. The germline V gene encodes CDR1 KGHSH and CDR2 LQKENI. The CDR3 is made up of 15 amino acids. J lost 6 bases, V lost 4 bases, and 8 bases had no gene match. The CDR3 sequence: CASSREGAMAGELFF. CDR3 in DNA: TGTGCCAGCTCACGCGAGGGGGCTATGGCCGGGGAGCTGTTTTTT.

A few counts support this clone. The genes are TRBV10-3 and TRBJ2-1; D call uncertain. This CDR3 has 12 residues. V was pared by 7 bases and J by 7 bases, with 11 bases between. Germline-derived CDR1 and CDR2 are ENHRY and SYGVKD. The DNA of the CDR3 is TGTGCCATCACTGATTCGGGTAATGAGCAGTTCTTC. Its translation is CAITDSGNEQFF.

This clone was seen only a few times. This CDR3 is CASSLDSATSGSEQFF. The CDR3, as DNA: TGTGCCAGCAGCTTAGATTCGGCAACTAGCGGGAGCGAGCAGTTCTTC. This chain links TRBV11-3 with TRBJ2-1; TRBD2 aligns across 11 bases. The J segment lost 10 bases and the V segment lost 0 bases, leaving 8 bases of the junction unmatched. This CDR3 has 16 residues. Germline-derived CDR1 and CDR2 are SGHNT and YENEEA.

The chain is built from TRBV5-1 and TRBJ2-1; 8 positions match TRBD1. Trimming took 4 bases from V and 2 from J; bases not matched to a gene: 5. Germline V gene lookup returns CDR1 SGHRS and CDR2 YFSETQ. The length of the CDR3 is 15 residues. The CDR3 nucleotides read TGCGCCAGCAGCCTAGGACAGGGCACCTACAATGAGCAGTTCTTC. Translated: CASSLGQGTYNEQFF. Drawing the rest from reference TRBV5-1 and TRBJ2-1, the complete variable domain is KAGVTQTPRYLIKTRGQQVTLSCSPISGHRSVSWYQQTPGQGLQFLFEYFSETQRNKGNFPGRFSGRQFSNSRSEMNVSTLELGDSALYLCASSLGQGTYNEQFFGPGTRLTVL.

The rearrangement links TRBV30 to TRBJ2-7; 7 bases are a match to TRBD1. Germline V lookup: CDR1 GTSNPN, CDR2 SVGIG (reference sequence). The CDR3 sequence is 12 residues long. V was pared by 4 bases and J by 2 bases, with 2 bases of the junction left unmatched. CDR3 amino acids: CAWNRGPYEQYF. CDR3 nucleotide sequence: TGTGCCTGGAACAGGGGACCCTACGAGCAGTACTTC.

The CDR3 loop reads CAIKEADFSYEQYF. DNA of the CDR3: TGTGCCATAAAGGAAGCGGATTTCTCCTACGAGCAGTACTTC. V and J are TRBV10-3 and TRBJ2-7; D perhaps matches TRBD2 (5 bases). V dropped 9 bases and J dropped 0 bases, with 15 bases sitting between them. The V gene's germline CDR1 is ENHRY and CDR2 SYGVKD. The CDR3 extends over 14 amino acids.